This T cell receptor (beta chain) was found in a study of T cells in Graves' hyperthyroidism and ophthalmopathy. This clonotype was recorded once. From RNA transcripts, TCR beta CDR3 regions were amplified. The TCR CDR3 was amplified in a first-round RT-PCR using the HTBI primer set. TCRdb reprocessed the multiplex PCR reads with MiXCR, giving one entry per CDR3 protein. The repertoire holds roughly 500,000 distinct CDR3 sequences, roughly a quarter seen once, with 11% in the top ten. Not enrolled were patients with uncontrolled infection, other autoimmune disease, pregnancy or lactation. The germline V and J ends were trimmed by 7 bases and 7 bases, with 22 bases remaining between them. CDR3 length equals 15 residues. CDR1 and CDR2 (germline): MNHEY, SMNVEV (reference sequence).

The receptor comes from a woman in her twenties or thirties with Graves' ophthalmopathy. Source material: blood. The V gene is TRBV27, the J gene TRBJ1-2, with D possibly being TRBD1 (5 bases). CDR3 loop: CASTSGWGPYSGYTF. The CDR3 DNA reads TGTGCCAGCACCTCAGGATGGGGCCCCTATTCTGGCTACACCTTC.